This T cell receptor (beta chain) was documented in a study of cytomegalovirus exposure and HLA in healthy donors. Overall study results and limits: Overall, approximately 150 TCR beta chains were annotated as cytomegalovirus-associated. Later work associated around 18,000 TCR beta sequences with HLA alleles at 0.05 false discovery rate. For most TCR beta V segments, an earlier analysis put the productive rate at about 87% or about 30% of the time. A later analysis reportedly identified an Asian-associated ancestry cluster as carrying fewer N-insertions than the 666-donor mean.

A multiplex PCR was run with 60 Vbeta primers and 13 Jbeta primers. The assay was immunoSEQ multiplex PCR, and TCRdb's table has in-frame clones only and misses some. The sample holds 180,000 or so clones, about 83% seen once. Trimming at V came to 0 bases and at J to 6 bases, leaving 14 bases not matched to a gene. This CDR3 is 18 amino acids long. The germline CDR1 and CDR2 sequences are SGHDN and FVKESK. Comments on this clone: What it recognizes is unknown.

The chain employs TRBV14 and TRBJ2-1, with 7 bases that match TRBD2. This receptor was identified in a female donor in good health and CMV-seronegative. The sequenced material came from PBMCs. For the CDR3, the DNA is TGTGCCAGCAGCCAAGATTCGGTTACTAGCGCTCTCGGCAATGAGCAGTTCTTC. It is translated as CASSQDSVTSALGNEQFF. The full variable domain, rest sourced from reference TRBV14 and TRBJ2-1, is EAGVTQFPSHSVIEKGQTVTLRCDPISGHDNLYWYRRVMGKEIKFLLHFVKESKQDESGMPNNRFLAERTGGTYSTLKVQPAELEDSGVYFCASSQDSVTSALGNEQFFGPGTRLTVL.